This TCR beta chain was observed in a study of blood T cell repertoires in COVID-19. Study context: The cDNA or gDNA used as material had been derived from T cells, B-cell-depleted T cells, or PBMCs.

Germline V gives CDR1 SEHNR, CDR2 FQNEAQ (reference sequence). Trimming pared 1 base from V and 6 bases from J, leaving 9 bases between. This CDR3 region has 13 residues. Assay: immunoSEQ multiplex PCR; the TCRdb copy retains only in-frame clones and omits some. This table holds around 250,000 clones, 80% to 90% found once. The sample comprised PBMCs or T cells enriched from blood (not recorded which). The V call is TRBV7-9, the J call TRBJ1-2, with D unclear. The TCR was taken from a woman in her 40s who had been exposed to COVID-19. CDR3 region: CASSLDALNGYTF. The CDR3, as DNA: TGTGCCAGCAGCTTAGATGCCCTAAATGGCTACACCTTC. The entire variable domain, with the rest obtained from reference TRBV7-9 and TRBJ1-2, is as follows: DTGVSQNPRHKITKRGQNVTFRCDPISEHNRLYWYRQTLGQGPEFLTYFQNEAQLEKSRLLSDRFSAERPKGSFSTLEIQRTEQGDSAMYLCASSLDALNGYTFGSGTRLTVV.